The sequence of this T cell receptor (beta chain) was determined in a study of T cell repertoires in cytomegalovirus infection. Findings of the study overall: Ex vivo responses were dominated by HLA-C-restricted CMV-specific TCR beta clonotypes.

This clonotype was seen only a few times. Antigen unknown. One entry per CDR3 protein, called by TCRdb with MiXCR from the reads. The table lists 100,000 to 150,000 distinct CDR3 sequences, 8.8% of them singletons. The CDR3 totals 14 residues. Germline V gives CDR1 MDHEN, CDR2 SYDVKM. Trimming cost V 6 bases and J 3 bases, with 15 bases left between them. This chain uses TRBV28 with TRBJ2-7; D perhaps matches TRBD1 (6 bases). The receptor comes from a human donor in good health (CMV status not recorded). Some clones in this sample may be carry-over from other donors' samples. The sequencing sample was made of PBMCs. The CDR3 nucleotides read TGTGCCAGCAGACCGGGACATCAGCTCTACGAGCAGTACTTC. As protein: CASRPGHQLYEQYF.